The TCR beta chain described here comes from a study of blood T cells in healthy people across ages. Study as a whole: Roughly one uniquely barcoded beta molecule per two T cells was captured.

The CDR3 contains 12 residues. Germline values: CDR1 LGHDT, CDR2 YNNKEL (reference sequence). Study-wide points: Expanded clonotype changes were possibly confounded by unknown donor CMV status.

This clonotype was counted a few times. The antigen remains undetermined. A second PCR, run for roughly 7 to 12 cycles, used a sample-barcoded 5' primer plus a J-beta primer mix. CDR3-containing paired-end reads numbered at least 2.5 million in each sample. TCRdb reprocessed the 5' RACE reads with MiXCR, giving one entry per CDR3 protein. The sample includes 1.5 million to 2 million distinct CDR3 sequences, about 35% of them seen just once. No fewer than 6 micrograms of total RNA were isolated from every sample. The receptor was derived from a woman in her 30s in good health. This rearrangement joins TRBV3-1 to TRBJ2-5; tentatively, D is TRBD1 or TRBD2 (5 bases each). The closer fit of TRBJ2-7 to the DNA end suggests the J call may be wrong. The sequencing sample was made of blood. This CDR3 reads CATRGRPYEQYF. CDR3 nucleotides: TGTGCCACCCGGGGCCGACCCTACGAGCAGTACTTC.